The clone carrying this TCR beta chain was recorded once. The entry originates in a study of blood T cell repertoires in COVID-19. Study-level information: Both acute and convalescent COVID-19 samples were obtained from the United States, Italy and Spain. Sources were T cells, B-cell-depleted T cells, or PBMCs; the material itself was cDNA or gDNA.

Per the authors' pipeline: The authors estimated nucleated cell counts from reference gene primer amplification. Clones were read by immunoSEQ multiplex PCR, and TCRdb kept only the in-frame ones, dropping some. The V and J calls and clone size were taken over from that table, and D and trimming were inferred from the DNA. Of roughly 100,000 clones listed, 81% are singletons. Trimming cost V 11 bases and J 6 bases, with 17 bases left between them. This CDR3 spans 13 amino acids. Germline V CDR1 and CDR2: MNHEY, SVGAGI. The receptor was isolated from a woman aged 70-85 years with acute or convalescent COVID-19. This chain uses TRBV6-5 with TRBJ2-4, with D possibly matching TRBD2 (5 bases). Sequencing was done on a sample of peripheral blood. The CDR3 reads CAGSEGPPNIQYF. The CDR3 nucleotides read TGTGCCGGAAGCGAGGGTCCGCCAAACATTCAGTACTTC.